This TCR beta chain was sequenced in a study of T cell clonotyping in hematopoietic cell transplantation. TCRdb's table, derived via immunoSEQ multiplex PCR, lists solely in-frame clones and lacks some. The table has 9,500 to 11,000 clones, around 86% seen once. Broader study findings: CD4 and CD8 repertoire contributions could not be separated without sorting. Pathologically expanded recipient clonotypes increased progressively from day 30 to day 180 as diversity fell.

Notes on this clone: The antigen is unknown.

Trimming removed 6 bases at V and 5 bases at J, with 15 bases between. The CDR3 runs to 14 residues. From germline, CDR1 is MRHNA and CDR2 SNTAGT. The rearrangement joins TRBV6-4 to TRBJ2-3; a weak D match, TRBD2 (6 bases). The sequence was obtained from a male patient aged 55 to 70 who had an allogeneic stem cell transplant from an unrelated donor, so the T cells may come from the graft donor. Some clones in this sample may be carry-over from other donors' samples. This material consisted of PBMCs, taken 180 days after allogeneic stem cell transplant. CDR3 protein: CASRLSGSGDTQYF. The CDR3 DNA reads as TGTGCCAGCAGACTGTCTGGTAGCGGAGATACGCAGTATTTT.